Listed here are 27 T cell receptor beta chains from one sample, sequenced in a study of T cells in Graves' hyperthyroidism and ophthalmopathy. It was RNA transcripts that yielded the amplified TCR beta CDR3 regions. First-round RT-PCR with HTBI primers amplified the TCR CDR3 region. TCRdb reprocessed the multiplex PCR reads via MiXCR and lists one record per CDR3 protein. Among some 300,000 distinct CDR3 sequences, roughly an eighth were seen once, and the ten largest hold under 8%. Sequencing was performed on blood. These receptors were obtained from a woman aged 40 to 49 with Graves' hyperthyroidism.

This clonotype was recorded at least ten times. The chain combines TRBV7-2 with TRBJ1-4, with 7 bases matching TRBD1. The CDR3 runs to 13 residues. Trimming cost V 0 bases and J 8 bases; bases outside gene matches: 0. CDR1 and CDR2 from the germline V gene are SGHTA and FQGNSA. The CDR3 loop reads CASSLARGEKLFF. Here the CDR3 DNA reads TGTGCCAGCAGCTTAGCCAGGGGGGAAAAACTGTTTTTT.

This clonotype was counted a few times. The chain has TRBV10-1 and TRBJ2-2, with 7 bases fitting TRBD1. V lost 2 bases, J lost 4 bases, and 1 base stayed unmatched. CDR3 size: 14 residues. In germline, CDR1 is WNHNN, CDR2 SYGVQD (reference sequence). In nucleotides, the CDR3 is TGCGCCAGCAGTGAGGACAGGGTCACCGGGGAGCTGTTTTTT. Translating gives CASSEDRVTGELFF.

In its sample, this clonotype was seen many times. The chain employs TRBV6-1 and TRBJ1-5; the match to TRBD1 covers 7 bases. V shed 6 bases, J shed 3 bases, and the junction held 8 bases outside the gene matches. Germline assignment: CDR1 MNHNS and CDR2 SASEGT. CDR3 size: 15 residues. The CDR3 region is CASSPPGGANQPQHF. Here the CDR3 DNA reads TGTGCCAGCAGCCCCCCAGGGGGGGCCAATCAGCCCCAGCATTTT.

Many counts were recorded for this clonotype. The chain joins TRBV27 to TRBJ1-1; D possibly corresponds to TRBD1 (5 bases). This CDR3 contains 13 residues. Germline V gene sequence: CDR1 MNHEY, CDR2 SMNVEV (reference sequence). Trimming cost V 5 bases and J 0 bases, with 7 bases left between them. As DNA, the CDR3 is TGTGCCAGCAGTATACAGGTGAACACTGAAGCTTTCTTT. Translation: CASSIQVNTEAFF.

The chain is built from TRBV6-1 and TRBJ2-1, with a possible D match to TRBD2 (6 bases). The CDR3 has 16 amino acids. The germline gives CDR1 MNHNS, CDR2 SASEGT. The V end was cut by 8 bases, the J end by 3 bases, with 20 bases between. The CDR3 DNA reads as TGTGCCAGCTCCTTAAGTATCCCGGGAGTCTACAATGAGCAGTTCTTC. Amino acids: CASSLSIPGVYNEQFF.

This clonotype was counted at least ten times. The CDR3 nucleotides are TGTGCCAGCAGTAAAAACAGAGAAAAACTGTTTTTT. Amino acids: CASSKNREKLFF. The V and J genes are TRBV6-1 and TRBJ1-4; D is uncertain. V was cut by 5 bases and J by 8 bases, with 9 bases left in between. This CDR3 spans 12 amino acids. Germline V lookup: CDR1 MNHNS, CDR2 SASEGT.

In DNA form, the CDR3 reads TGTGCCAGCAGCTCTCAGAGGGGTGAAAAACTGTTTTTT. Its protein is CASSSQRGEKLFF. This chain links TRBV28 with TRBJ1-4; tentatively, D is TRBD1 (5 bases). V was clipped by 6 bases and J by 7 bases, with 12 bases between them. The CDR3 length is 13 residues. Germline V gives CDR1 MDHEN, CDR2 SYDVKM. Full variable domain (outside the CDR3, taken from reference TRBV28 and TRBJ1-4): DVKVTQSSRYLVKRTGEKVFLECVQDMDHENMFWYRQDPGLGLRLIYFSYDVKMKEKGDIPEGYSVSREKKERFSLILESASTNQTSMYLCASSSQRGEKLFFGSGTQLSVL.

With respect to this clonotype: The junction shows a germline mismatch at one end, possibly a read error. The chain joins TRBV13 to TRBJ2-6; D is possibly TRBD1 or TRBD2 (5 bases each). Germline V lookup: CDR1 PRHDT, CDR2 FYEKMQ (reference sequence). This CDR3 has 15 amino acids. The CDR3 protein is CASSYGGSGANVLTF. The CDR3 DNA sequence: TGCGCCAGCAGTTATGGGGGATCTGGGGCCAACGTCCTGACTTTC.

This clonotype was observed many times. This chain's CDR3 is CASRERSNQPQHF. In DNA, the CDR3 is TGTGCCAGCAGGGAAAGGAGCAATCAGCCCCAGCATTTT. This chain joins TRBV2 and TRBJ1-5; D not resolved. The V end lost 6 bases, the J end lost 1 base, and 7 bases lay between the germline ends. This CDR3 region has 13 residues. Germline V gene data show CDR1 as SNHLY and CDR2 as FYNNEI.

This clonotype was seen a handful of times. The rearrangement joins TRBV2 to TRBJ2-1; possible D gene TRBD1, 6 bases. The V end lost 0 bases, the J end lost 7 bases, and 13 bases lay between the germline ends. The V gene's germline CDR1 is SNHLY and CDR2 FYNNEI. The CDR3 loop spans 15 amino acids. The CDR3 spells CASSEATGMRNEQFF. The CDR3 DNA sequence: TGTGCCAGCAGTGAAGCCACAGGGATGAGGAATGAGCAGTTCTTC.

This clonotype was observed at least ten times. The chain links TRBV24-1 to TRBJ2-7; D might be TRBD1 (6 bases). Looked up from germline, CDR1 is KGHDR and CDR2 is SFDVKD. This CDR3 spans 14 amino acids. Deletions cut 4 bases from V and 4 bases from J, with 13 bases between. The CDR3: CATSDRGQWYEQYF. The CDR3 nucleotides are TGTGCCACCAGTGACAGAGGACAGTGGTACGAGCAGTACTTC.

In this sample, this clonotype turned up a few times. The V call is TRBV20-1, the J call TRBJ1-2; a weak D match, TRBD1 (5 bases). In germline, CDR1 is DFQATT, CDR2 SNEGSKA (reference sequence). This CDR3 is built from 14 residues. The V end was cut by 4 bases, the J end by 3 bases, with 15 bases between. The CDR3 DNA is TGCAGTGCTAAATCCCCGGGACCCGACTATGGCTACACCTTC. Protein product: CSAKSPGPDYGYTF.

This clonotype was seen at least ten times. The genes are TRBV6-1 and TRBJ1-1; 7 bases align to TRBD1. The CDR3 is 14 amino acids. After removal of 5 bases from V and 8 bases from J, the junction contained 11 bases not matched to a gene. The germline V gene encodes CDR1 MNHNS and CDR2 SASEGT. DNA for the CDR3: TGTGCCAGCAGTTCTACCACAGGGGAGGGGGAAGCTTTCTTT. Translating it yields CASSSTTGEGEAFF.

This clonotype occurred many times. The genes are TRBV2 and TRBJ1-6, with no clear D. The CDR3 is 16 amino acids. Germline CDR1 and CDR2: SNHLY and FYNNEI. V was clipped by 8 bases and J by 5 bases, with 19 bases between them. The CDR3 sequence is CASSRPHLEDNSPLHF. The CDR3 DNA follows: TGTGCCAGCTCTAGACCACACCTTGAAGATAATTCACCCCTCCACTTT.

Ten or more counts support this clonotype. The gene calls are TRBV11-2 and TRBJ1-1, with 8 bases fitting TRBD1. The germline gives CDR1 SGHAT, CDR2 FQNNGV. The CDR3 runs to 14 residues. V shed 3 bases and J 6 bases; nucleotides not matched to a gene: 6. The CDR3 protein is CASSLGTGAAEAFF. DNA of the CDR3: TGTGCCAGCAGCTTGGGGACAGGAGCCGCTGAAGCTTTCTTT.

The CDR3 loop is CASSHGQGRETQYF. CDR3 sequence (DNA): TGTGCCAGCAGCCACGGACAGGGAAGAGAGACCCAGTACTTC. The rearrangement joins TRBV5-8 to TRBJ2-5; 8 positions match TRBD1. CDR1 is SGHTS, CDR2 YDEGEE, per germline. The CDR3 consists of 14 residues. Losses at the gene ends were 4 bases for V and 4 bases for J; bases not matched to a gene: 6.

This clonotype occurred a few times. V usage is TRBV27 and J usage is TRBJ2-5; D ambiguous. The CDR3 spans 14 residues. Trimming shortened V by 6 bases and J by 0 bases, and 11 bases separated the two germline ends. Germline assignment: CDR1 MNHEY and CDR2 SMNVEV (reference sequence). The CDR3 nucleotides read TGTGCCAGCAGAAAAAACCGGGACCAAGAGACCCAGTACTTC. The encoded protein is CASRKNRDQETQYF.

There are many counts of this clonotype. The rearrangement uses TRBV28 and TRBJ1-3, with TRBD1 matching over 12 bases. The ends lost 7 bases at V and 4 bases at J; junction bases unmatched: 17. The germline CDR1 and CDR2 sequences are MDHEN and SYDVKM. The CDR3 sequence is 19 residues long. In DNA form, the CDR3 reads TGTGCCAGCACCCCTCGGTATGTCCGGGACAGGGGGCTAGGAAACACCATATATTTT. This encodes CASTPRYVRDRGLGNTIYF.

The table lists this clonotype with a few counts. A junction boundary mismatches the germline segment, possibly from a read error. The V gene is TRBV11-2, the J gene TRBJ2-3; 13 nucleotides agree with TRBD2. The CDR3 runs to 15 residues. Looked up from germline, CDR1 is SGHAT and CDR2 is FQNNGV. CDR3 loop: CASSPGLAGRDMQYF. The CDR3 region has the DNA TGTGCCAGCAGCCCGGGACTAGCGGGAAGAGATATGCAGTATTTT. The whole variable domain, remainder taken from reference TRBV11-2 and TRBJ2-3, is EAGVAQSPRYKIIEKRQSVAFWCNPISGHATLYWYQQILGQGPKLLIQFQNNGVVDDSQLPKDRFSAERLKGVDSTLKIQPAKLEDSAVYLCASSPGLAGRDMQYFGPGTRLTVL.

This clonotype was observed a few times. The chain has TRBV12-3 or TRBV12-4 and TRBJ2-1; D unclear. V was pared by 0 bases and J by 8 bases, with 8 bases between. This CDR3 region has 13 residues. The CDR3 here is CASSLAQDDEQFF. The CDR3 DNA reads as TGTGCCAGCAGTTTAGCGCAGGACGATGAGCAGTTCTTC.

The table lists this clonotype with a few counts. Written as DNA, the CDR3 is TGCGCCAGCAGCTACCTGGGACAGAAGCAAGAGACCCAGTACTTC. Its translation: CASSYLGQKQETQYF. The V gene is TRBV5-1, the J gene TRBJ2-5; TRBD1 agrees at 7 bases. The CDR3 is 15 residues long. CDR1 is SGHRS, CDR2 YFSETQ, per germline. The V segment lost 3 bases and the J segment 2 bases; nucleotides outside the gene matches: 7.

A few counts support this clonotype. This rearrangement joins TRBV20-1 to TRBJ2-5; D not resolved. The germline V and J ends were trimmed by 0 bases and 3 bases, with 23 bases remaining between them. This CDR3 has 18 amino acids. The germline V gene has CDR1 DFQATT and CDR2 SNEGSKA (reference sequence). The CDR3 DNA follows: TGCAGTGCTAGAGATCCGGCCGGCGAAGCGAGTTTCAAAGAGACCCAGTACTTC. It is translated as CSARDPAGEASFKETQYF.

This clonotype was counted ten times or more. The rearrangement joins TRBV19 to TRBJ1-1, with TRBD1 as a possible D gene (6 bases). Germline-derived CDR1 and CDR2 are LNHDA and SQIVND (reference sequence). The CDR3 extends over 14 amino acids. The V gene lost 10 bases and the J gene lost 3 bases, with 18 bases spanning the gap. The CDR3 protein is CAIPDRAGDTEAFF. DNA of the CDR3: TGTGCCATCCCAGACCGGGCAGGGGACACTGAAGCTTTCTTT.

This clonotype was observed at least ten times. J is TRBJ2-1 and V is TRBV5-1; the D is unclear. This CDR3 contains 14 residues. Trimming removed 3 bases from V and 0 bases from J, with 7 bases in between. The V gene's germline CDR1 is SGHRS and CDR2 YFSETQ. The CDR3 DNA follows: TGCGCCAGCAGCTCACAGAGCTCCTACAATGAGCAGTTCTTC. Translated: CASSSQSSYNEQFF.

The chain combines TRBV19 with TRBJ2-1, with 14 nucleotides matching TRBD2. The germline gives CDR1 LNHDA, CDR2 SQIVND (reference sequence). CDR3 length: 15 residues. V dropped 3 bases and J dropped 9; count of bases not matched to a gene: 4. DNA for the CDR3: TGTGCCAGTAGTATGGGACTAGCGGGAGAAGGTGAGCAGTTCTTC. This encodes CASSMGLAGEGEQFF.

This clonotype was detected many times. The chain couples TRBV24-1 to TRBJ2-1; the D gene is possibly TRBD2 (5 bases). This CDR3 comprises 15 residues. Germline CDR1 and CDR2: KGHDR and SFDVKD. V was clipped by 3 bases and J by 3 bases, with 11 bases between them. Here the CDR3 reads CATSDPGLGYNEQFF. The DNA of the CDR3 is TGTGCCACCAGTGATCCAGGACTGGGCTACAATGAGCAGTTCTTC.

This clonotype was counted ten times or more. This sequence joins TRBV2 and TRBJ2-3, with D perhaps TRBD1 (6 bases). Germline lookup yields CDR1 SNHLY and CDR2 FYNNEI. The germline V and J ends were trimmed by 2 bases and 5 bases, with 14 bases remaining between them. The CDR3 loop spans 15 amino acids. The CDR3 region is CASSEQGSTGDTQYF. CDR3 sequence (DNA): TGTGCCAGCAGTGAACAGGGGTCAACCGGAGATACGCAGTATTTT.